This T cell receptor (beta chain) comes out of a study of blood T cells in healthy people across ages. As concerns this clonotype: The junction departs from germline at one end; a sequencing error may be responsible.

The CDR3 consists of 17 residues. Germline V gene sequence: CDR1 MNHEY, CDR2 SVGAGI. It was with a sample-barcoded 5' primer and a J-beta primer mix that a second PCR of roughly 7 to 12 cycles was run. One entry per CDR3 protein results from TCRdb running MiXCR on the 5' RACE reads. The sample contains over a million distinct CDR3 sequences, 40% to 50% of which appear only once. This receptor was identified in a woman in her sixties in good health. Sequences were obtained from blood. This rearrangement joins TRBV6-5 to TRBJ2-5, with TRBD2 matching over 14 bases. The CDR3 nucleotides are TGTGCCGGCAGTTGGGGACTAGCGGGAGCCTATCAAGAGACCCAGTACTTC. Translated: CAGSWGLAGAYQETQYF.